A single sample is the source of the 14 T cell receptor beta chains below, sequenced in a study of blood T cell repertoires in COVID-19. Clones were sequenced by immunoSEQ multiplex PCR, and TCRdb holds only the in-frame ones, with some missing. The repertoire holds approximately 74,000 clones, with 84% as singletons. Sequencing was done on a sample of peripheral blood. All receptors come from a man in his sixties or seventies with acute or convalescent COVID-19.

The chain has TRBV6-7 and TRBJ2-7; TRBD2 might be the D (5 bases). TRBV6-7 is filed as an ORF, its function uncertain. The CDR3 is 13 residues long. V shed 6 bases and J shed 3 bases, with 12 bases lying between them. In DNA, the CDR3 is TGTGCCAGCAGACCCCATCGGGGCTACGAGCAGTACTTC. Protein sequence: CASRPHRGYEQYF.

CDR3 nucleotides: TGTGCCAGCAGTGCCGACTTAGGTCAGCCCCAGCATTTT. This gives the protein CASSADLGQPQHF. The gene calls are TRBV2 and TRBJ1-5, with D unclear. The CDR3 spans 13 residues. Germline V lookup: CDR1 SNHLY, CDR2 FYNNEI. The V end lost 4 bases, the J end lost 6 bases, and 10 bases lay between the germline ends.

The chain employs TRBV5-1 and TRBJ1-5; TRBD1 matches 9 bases. Trimming at V came to 4 bases and at J to 4 bases, leaving 6 bases not matched to a gene. The CDR3 is 15 residues long. The germline V gene has CDR1 SGHRS and CDR2 YFSETQ. The CDR3 DNA follows: TGCGCCAGCAGCCCGGAAGGGACAGGGAATCAGCCCCAGCATTTT. This translates into CASSPEGTGNQPQHF.

V and J are TRBV19 and TRBJ2-7; 12 bases align to TRBD2. Losses at the gene ends were 2 bases for V and 6 bases for J; bases not matched to a gene: 8. The CDR3 covers 16 residues. Germline CDR1 reads LNHDA; CDR2 reads SQIVND (reference sequence). This chain's CDR3 is CASSIIPGLAGPEQYF. The CDR3 nucleotides are TGTGCCAGTAGTATAATCCCTGGACTAGCGGGGCCCGAGCAGTACTTC.

The chain carries TRBV24-1 and TRBJ2-5, with D possibly matching TRBD1 (5 bases). Trimming removed 0 bases at V and 2 bases at J, with 9 bases between. Germline CDR1 reads KGHDR; CDR2 reads SFDVKD. This CDR3 comprises 15 residues. The CDR3 coding sequence is TGTGCCACCAGTGATTTGACAGGTCTACAAGAGACCCAGTACTTC. Translation gives CATSDLTGLQETQYF.

This clone was detected many times. CDR3 in amino acids: CASSTRQGGTGELFF. DNA for the CDR3: TGTGCCAGCAGTACTCGACAGGGTGGCACCGGGGAGCTGTTTTTT. V and J are TRBV7-2 and TRBJ2-2, with TRBD1 matching over 7 bases. The V gene's germline CDR1 is SGHTA and CDR2 FQGNSA. V gave up 6 bases and J gave up 4 bases; unmatched junction bases: 8. The CDR3 runs to 15 residues.

V gene TRBV7-8 combines with J gene TRBJ2-3, with TRBD1 matching over 8 bases. CDR1 is SGHVS, CDR2 FQNEAQ, per germline. CDR3 size: 18 residues. The J segment lost 2 bases and the V segment lost 5 bases, leaving 15 bases of the junction unmatched. CDR3 residues: CASSPMGVTGAFTDTQYF. The CDR3 nucleotides are TGTGCCAGCAGCCCAATGGGCGTGACAGGGGCCTTCACAGATACGCAGTATTTT.

The V and J genes are TRBV7-2 and TRBJ2-7; 7 bases map to TRBD1. CDR1 is SGHTA and CDR2 is FQGNSA in the germline V gene. The CDR3 covers 13 residues. The V and J ends lost 5 bases and 0 bases, in that order; junction bases with no gene match: 1. The CDR3 is CASSRDSSYEQYF. For the CDR3, the DNA is TGTGCCAGCAGCCGGGACAGCTCCTACGAGCAGTACTTC.

The rearrangement links TRBV6-5 to TRBJ2-1; 9 bases are a match to TRBD1. The CDR3 is made up of 12 amino acids. The junction had 4 bases not matched to a gene; V was cut back by 8 bases and J by 8 bases. From germline, CDR1 is MNHEY and CDR2 SVGAGI. The chain's CDR3 is CASSDRGDEQFF. CDR3 nucleotides: TGTGCCAGCTCGGACAGGGGTGATGAGCAGTTCTTC.

This clone has ten or more counts. The chain recombines TRBV18 with TRBJ1-1, with D unclear. Trimming left V 1 base short and J 1 base short, with 10 bases between. This CDR3 spans 15 amino acids. Germline V gene sequence: CDR1 KGHSH, CDR2 LQKENI. The CDR3 reads CASSPREGGNTEAFF. The CDR3 nucleotides are TGTGCCAGCTCACCACGGGAGGGTGGGAACACTGAAGCTTTCTTT.

The chain employs TRBV18 and TRBJ2-1, with TRBD2 identical over 10 bases. CDR3 length: 16 residues. Germline values: CDR1 KGHSH, CDR2 LQKENI. V dropped 0 bases and J dropped 6; count of bases not matched to a gene: 5. CDR3 protein: CASSPPSGGAGNEQFF. As DNA, the CDR3 is TGTGCCAGCTCACCACCGAGCGGGGGGGCCGGCAATGAGCAGTTCTTC.

Only a few counts were recorded for this clone. This rearrangement joins TRBV4-3 to TRBJ1-2; the D gene is possibly TRBD1 (5 bases). This CDR3 contains 14 residues. Germline CDR1 LGHNA, CDR2 YSLEER. Trimming took off 0 bases at V and 7 bases at J, with 12 bases between the two ends. This CDR3 reads CASSQDLRDGGYTF. The CDR3 DNA sequence: TGCGCCAGCAGCCAAGATTTGCGGGACGGTGGCTACACCTTC.

The chain recombines TRBV5-1 with TRBJ1-1; TRBD1 might be the D (6 bases). The V end was cut by 0 bases, the J end by 0 bases, with 15 bases between. The CDR3 runs 17 residues. Germline lookup yields CDR1 SGHRS and CDR2 YFSETQ. Here the CDR3 reads CASSLAGGVRVNTEAFF. CDR3 DNA sequence: TGCGCCAGCAGCTTGGCTGGGGGCGTTCGGGTGAACACTGAAGCTTTCTTT.

The rearrangement uses TRBV24-1 and TRBJ2-1; 11 positions agree with TRBD2. Per germline, CDR1 KGHDR and CDR2 SFDVKD. Losses at the gene ends were 7 bases for V and 8 bases for J; bases not matched to a gene: 6. CDR3 length: 14 amino acids. The CDR3 loop reads CATRPGTSGHEQFF. The CDR3 DNA reads TGTGCCACCAGGCCGGGGACTAGCGGTCATGAGCAGTTCTTC.